The 4 T cell receptor beta chains listed next were all sequenced from one sample in a study of T cells after yellow fever vaccination. TCRdb reprocessed the 5' RACE reads via MiXCR and lists one record per CDR3 protein. Among 200,000 to 250,000 distinct CDR3 sequences, 6% to 7.5% were seen once, and the ten largest hold roughly 0.93%. The sequencing used CD4+ T cells sorted from PBMCs, collected 15 days after the yellow fever booster vaccination. These receptor sequences come from a man between 25 and 39 years old who received the YFV17D yellow fever vaccine.

This clonotype occurred a few times. The chain combines TRBV10-2 with TRBJ1-1, with a possible D match to TRBD1 (5 bases). Germline V gene data show CDR1 as WSHSY and CDR2 as SAAADI. V was clipped by 3 bases and J by 1 base, with 12 bases between them. This CDR3 comprises 15 residues. The CDR3 coding sequence is TGCGCCAGCAGTGATCCAGGAGGGACGAACACTGAAGCTTTCTTT. The encoded protein is CASSDPGGTNTEAFF.

This clonotype was counted many times. This chain connects TRBV6-1 to TRBJ2-2; maybe TRBD2 (7 bases). Germline loops: CDR1 MNHNS, CDR2 SASEGT. Trimming left V 6 bases short and J 5 bases short, with 16 bases between. This CDR3 comprises 15 residues. The CDR3 protein is CASSRGAPWTGELFF. CDR3 sequence (DNA): TGTGCCAGCAGCCGGGGGGCGCCGTGGACCGGGGAGCTGTTTTTT.

This clonotype has just a few counts. This rearrangement joins TRBV29-1 to TRBJ2-1; 7 bases fit TRBD2. The CDR3 is 13 residues long. V lost 6 bases to trimming and J lost 7 bases; unmatched junction nucleotides: 9. Germline lookup yields CDR1 SQVTM and CDR2 ANQGSEA. The CDR3 DNA reads as TGCAGCGTATCCGGGACTATCCTTAATGAGCAGTTCTTC. It encodes CSVSGTILNEQFF.

The V call is TRBV9, the J call TRBJ1-3; 9 bases align to TRBD1. Trimming at V came to 0 bases and at J to 8 bases, leaving 6 bases not matched to a gene. Germline lookup yields CDR1 SGDLS and CDR2 YYNGEE. CDR3 size: 15 residues. In DNA, the CDR3 is TGTGCCAGCAGCGTAGAGGACAGGGGAAGGGACACCATATATTTT. Residues: CASSVEDRGRDTIYF.